These 26 T cell receptor beta chains were sequenced from one sample in a study of cytomegalovirus exposure and HLA in healthy donors. Researchers ran the PCR with 60 Vbeta and 13 Jbeta primers. Only in-frame clones appear in the TCRdb table, and some are missing; sequencing was by immunoSEQ multiplex PCR. Of around 150,000 clones listed, 60% to 80% are singletons. Sequences were obtained from PBMCs. The receptors stem from a man aged 25-40 years in good health and CMV-seronegative.

Only a few counts were recorded for this clone. The chain is built from TRBV7-2 and TRBJ2-6, with 9 positions matching TRBD2. CDR1 is SGHTA, CDR2 FQGNSA, per germline. V dropped 5 bases and J dropped 2; count of bases not matched to a gene: 4. The CDR3 has 16 amino acids. The CDR3 DNA reads TGTGCCAGCAGCCCGCGGGAGGGCCCTGGGGCCAACGTCCTGACTTTC. It encodes CASSPREGPGANVLTF.

The chain employs TRBV29-1 and TRBJ2-3; D may be TRBD1 (6 bases). The V end lost 6 bases, the J end lost 4 bases, and 11 bases lay between the germline ends. The CDR3 runs 12 residues. CDR1 SQVTM and CDR2 ANQGSEA come from the germline V gene. CDR3 bases: TGCAGCGTCCGAGAGGGGGCAGATACGCAGTATTTT. It translates to CSVREGADTQYF.

The chain combines TRBV18 with TRBJ1-2; no clear D. The CDR3 totals 14 residues. Germline V lookup: CDR1 KGHSH, CDR2 LQKENI. Trimming removed 0 bases at V and 4 bases at J, with 9 bases between. CDR3 nucleotides: TGTGCCAGCTCACCACCCAGTGGGAGCTATGGCTACACCTTC. Its protein is CASSPPSGSYGYTF.

The chain couples TRBV10-3 to TRBJ2-7, with a tentative D call TRBD1 (6 bases). The J call is uncertain, as TRBJ2-1 better fits the DNA end. The CDR3 length is 14 residues. CDR1 and CDR2 (germline): ENHRY, SYGVKD. The CDR3 here is CAISDGDIRPWQFF. Here the CDR3 DNA reads TGTGCCATCAGTGACGGGGACATTCGCCCATGGCAGTTCTTC.

The rearrangement links TRBV6-5 to TRBJ1-1; 7 bases match TRBD1. The CDR3 runs to 15 residues. V gave up 6 bases and J gave up 3 bases; unmatched junction bases: 10. From germline, CDR1 is MNHEY and CDR2 SVGAGI. The CDR3 here is CASSARQGLYTEAFF. DNA of the CDR3: TGTGCCAGCAGCGCCAGACAGGGCCTATACACTGAAGCTTTCTTT.

The chain couples TRBV6-1 to TRBJ2-7; D is unclear. V lost 7 bases and J 2 bases, leaving 15 bases between the germline ends. This CDR3 contains 14 residues. The V gene's germline CDR1 is MNHNS and CDR2 SASEGT. The CDR3, as DNA: TGTGCCAGCATCCCCCGGCGAGGCACCTACGAGCAGTACTTC. It yields the protein CASIPRRGTYEQYF.

The CDR3 here is CAWSVRSGRNTIYF. CDR3 nucleotide sequence: TGTGCCTGGAGTGTACGATCCGGGAGAAACACCATATATTTT. The chain has TRBV30 and TRBJ1-3; D is uncertain. The CDR3 is 14 residues long. Per the germline V gene, CDR1 is GTSNPN and CDR2 is SVGIG (reference sequence). The V gene lost 0 bases and the J gene lost 5 bases, with 11 bases spanning the gap.

The chain uses TRBV28 and TRBJ2-3; 9 bases are shared with TRBD2. The trim removed 6 bases at V and 2 bases at J, leaving 6 bases unmatched. This CDR3 region has 15 residues. CDR1 MDHEN and CDR2 SYDVKM come from the germline V gene. The CDR3 DNA reads TGTGCCAGCAGGACCCTAGCGGGGATCACAGATACGCAGTATTTT. This encodes CASRTLAGITDTQYF.

The J gene is TRBJ2-7, the V gene TRBV19; TRBD2 matches at 9 bases. V shed 4 bases, J shed 0 bases, and the junction held 4 bases outside the gene matches. Germline V CDR1 and CDR2: LNHDA, SQIVND (reference sequence). The CDR3 is 15 amino acids. In DNA form, the CDR3 reads TGTGCCAGTAGTAGTACTAGCGGGCCCTCCTACGAGCAGTACTTC. Encoded protein: CASSSTSGPSYEQYF.

In this sample, this clone turned up once. The genes are TRBV5-1 and TRBJ2-5, with a weak D call TRBD1 (5 bases). The CDR3 runs 13 residues. Germline CDR1 SGHRS, CDR2 YFSETQ. Trimming stripped 2 bases from V and 5 bases from J, with 10 bases between. CDR3 in DNA: TGCGCCAGCAGCTTAGGGGCTGTGGAGACCCAGTACTTC. This codes for CASSLGAVETQYF.

V is TRBV11-3 and J is TRBJ2-5, with D perhaps matching TRBD2 (5 bases). Germline CDR1 reads SGHNT; CDR2 reads YENEEA. This CDR3 has 12 amino acids. V was pared by 5 bases and J by 5 bases, with 9 bases between. CDR3 DNA sequence: TGTGCCAGCAGCCGAGGGTTGGAGACCCAGTACTTC. The encoded protein is CASSRGLETQYF.

V usage is TRBV13 and J usage is TRBJ2-7; 7 bases fit TRBD1. CDR3 length: 13 residues. The germline CDR1 and CDR2 sequences are PRHDT and FYEKMQ (reference sequence). Germline trimming cut 5 bases from V and 6 bases from J; bases unmatched to any gene: 7. The CDR3 spells CASSRRQGSEQYF. The CDR3 DNA reads as TGTGCCAGCAGCCGACGACAGGGCAGCGAGCAGTACTTC.

As concerns this clone: One end of the junction fails to match germline, which may point to a read error. V gene TRBV7-9 combines with J gene TRBJ1-2; weak D call: TRBD1 (5 bases). Germline V CDR1 and CDR2: SEHNR, FQNEAQ (reference sequence). This CDR3 is built from 15 residues. CDR3 sequence: CSSSFGSEGSNGYTF. CDR3 coding DNA: TGTTCCAGCAGCTTTGGGTCGGAGGGGAGTAATGGCTACACCTTC.

This clone came up a few times. The CDR3 loop is CAWSDRTGNEQFF. The DNA of the CDR3 is TGTGCCTGGAGTGACAGGACAGGGAATGAGCAGTTCTTC. The genes are TRBV30 and TRBJ2-1, with 8 bases identical to TRBD1. Germline V gene sequence: CDR1 GTSNPN, CDR2 SVGIG (reference sequence). The V gene end was trimmed by 1 base and the J gene end by 7 bases; junction bases not matched to a gene: 3. This CDR3 contains 13 residues.

This clone showed up just once. This chain uses TRBV5-1 with TRBJ2-5; D perhaps matches TRBD2 (6 bases). This CDR3 contains 15 residues. Germline V gives CDR1 SGHRS, CDR2 YFSETQ. Trimming took off 0 bases at V and 5 bases at J, with 14 bases between the two ends. CDR3 amino acids: CASSLVGTGVETQYF. The CDR3 region has the DNA TGCGCCAGCAGCTTGGTCGGGACTGGCGTGGAGACCCAGTACTTC.

The genes are TRBV28 and TRBJ2-1; TRBD1 matches 7 bases. The J segment lost 7 bases and the V segment lost 10 bases, leaving 10 bases of the junction unmatched. Germline V gene sequence: CDR1 MDHEN, CDR2 SYDVKM. The CDR3 is 13 residues long. The DNA of the CDR3 is TGTGCCACCACCGGACAGGCAAGAAATGAGCAGTTCTTC. Its translation: CATTGQARNEQFF. The variable domain in full, completed from reference TRBV28 and TRBJ2-1, reads DVKVTQSSRYLVKRTGEKVFLECVQDMDHENMFWYRQDPGLGLRLIYFSYDVKMKEKGDIPEGYSVSREKKERFSLILESASTNQTSMYLCATTGQARNEQFFGPGTRLTVL.

This chain uses TRBV5-1 with TRBJ2-4; D may be TRBD2 (6 bases). This CDR3 has 12 residues. V lost 0 bases, J lost 9 bases, and 7 bases lay in between. Germline CDR1 and CDR2: SGHRS and YFSETQ. CDR3 residues: CASSLGRGIQYF. The CDR3 nucleotides read TGCGCCAGCAGCTTGGGGCGGGGCATTCAGTACTTC.

V gene TRBV19 combines with J gene TRBJ1-5; 9 bases line up with TRBD1. Trimming took 2 bases from V and 2 from J; bases not matched to a gene: 10. The CDR3 is 18 residues long. Per germline, CDR1 LNHDA and CDR2 SQIVND (reference sequence). CDR3 sequence reads: CASSIKLYRGPGNQPQHF. CDR3 sequence (DNA): TGTGCCAGTAGTATAAAATTATACAGGGGGCCGGGCAATCAGCCCCAGCATTTT.

This clone was counted a few times. V gene TRBV6-5 combines with J gene TRBJ2-7, with D perhaps matching TRBD1 (7 bases). The germline V gene encodes CDR1 MNHEY and CDR2 SVGAGI. The CDR3 contains 14 residues. Trimming took off 2 bases at V and 0 bases at J, with 8 bases between the two ends. The CDR3 loop reads CASSYQGGSYEQYF. CDR3 nucleotides: TGTGCCAGCAGTTACCAGGGGGGCTCCTACGAGCAGTACTTC.

The V gene is TRBV19, the J gene TRBJ2-5; 8 nucleotides match TRBD2. Germline values: CDR1 LNHDA, CDR2 SQIVND (reference sequence). V lost 7 bases, J lost 7 bases, and 17 bases stayed unmatched. The CDR3 extends over 16 amino acids. The CDR3 DNA reads as TGTGCCAGTACCCCGGACTACTACCTCCGGGGGGGGACCCAGTACTTC. This codes for CASTPDYYLRGGTQYF.

This clone was observed a handful of times. J is TRBJ2-2 and V is TRBV30; the D gene is possibly TRBD2 (6 bases). The CDR3 loop spans 14 amino acids. The germline V gene has CDR1 GTSNPN and CDR2 SVGIG (reference sequence). V shed 5 bases and J shed 3 bases, with 13 bases lying between them. This chain's CDR3 is CAWGGGAHTGELFF. The DNA for the CDR3 is TGTGCCTGGGGGGGAGGAGCCCACACCGGGGAGCTGTTTTTT.

The rearrangement links TRBV6-5 to TRBJ1-3; D is undetermined. Germline V gives CDR1 MNHEY, CDR2 SVGAGI. CDR3 length: 15 residues. Trimming stripped 0 bases from V and 6 bases from J, with 12 bases between. The CDR3 nucleotides are TGTGCCAGCAGTTACTCGACCGGAGTTTTAAACACCATATATTTT. This encodes CASSYSTGVLNTIYF.

This clone was observed a handful of times. The chain joins TRBV5-6 to TRBJ1-1; TRBD1 matches at 8 bases. The CDR3 is 12 residues long. Per germline, CDR1 SGHDT and CDR2 YYEEEE. The junction had 4 bases not matched to a gene; V was cut back by 2 bases and J by 10 bases. In nucleotides, the CDR3 is TGTGCCAGCAGCTTCGCAGGGGGCGGAGCTTTCTTT. Residues: CASSFAGGGAFF.

The chain recombines TRBV6-1 with TRBJ2-7; possible D gene TRBD1, 5 bases. Trimming stripped 7 bases from V and 2 bases from J, with 15 bases between. The CDR3 has 14 amino acids. Germline lookup yields CDR1 MNHNS and CDR2 SASEGT. In DNA form, the CDR3 reads TGTGCCAGCAACCCAGCCCAGGGAACCTACGAGCAGTACTTC. Encoded protein: CASNPAQGTYEQYF.

The CDR3: CASNPLTGADGYTF. The CDR3 DNA follows: TGTGCCAGCAATCCTCTAACAGGGGCGGATGGCTACACCTTC. The chain has TRBV28 and TRBJ1-2, with 7 nucleotides matching TRBD1. CDR3 size: 14 residues. With V trimmed by 7 bases and J by 6 bases, 11 bases remained unmatched. Germline assignment: CDR1 MDHEN and CDR2 SYDVKM.

The chain carries TRBV6-1 and TRBJ2-7; maybe TRBD2 (6 bases). The CDR3 runs to 14 residues. The germline gives CDR1 MNHNS, CDR2 SASEGT. The V end lost 1 base, the J end lost 3 bases, and 10 bases lay between the germline ends. CDR3 residues: CASSEGGGNYEQYF. The CDR3 coding sequence is TGTGCCAGCAGTGAAGGGGGCGGGAACTACGAGCAGTACTTC.